Below, one T cell receptor beta chain is given with its context. The antigen it recognizes is unknown. Base qualities are missing; no much larger clone stands one base away. Stable Graves' hyperthyroidism was defined as the absence of progression to ophthalmopathy over 18 months of follow-up. The hyperthyroidism patients were between 18 and 65 years old and newly diagnosed, with a disease duration of less than 2 months. Any patient with an uncontrolled infection, another autoimmune disease, pregnancy or lactation was excluded. Diagnoses were established on the basis of clinical symptoms, serum thyroxine and TRAb, thyroid ultrasound, and orbital computed tomography. Total RNA was extracted using Trizol reagent, and RNA quality was assessed on an Agilent 2100 Bioanalyzer. The TCR beta CDR3 regions were amplified from the RNA transcripts. For the first round of RT-PCR on the TCR CDR3, the HTBI primer set was used together with the Qiagen OneStep RT-PCR kit. A second multiplex PCR round built the libraries, followed by size selection and purification. Sequencing of the libraries was done on an Illumina HiSeq2000 using paired-end 100 bp reads. In the paper's pipeline: SOAPnuke was used to process the raw data, removing reads that contained adapters or uncalled bases, had a mean Phred below 15, or lacked an exact match to the constant primer or identifier. High-quality paired reads were merged using COPE v1.2.5, and each unique nucleotide sequence was defined as a clonotype. Clonotypes were aligned to IMGT TRBV, TRBD and TRBJ reference segments using MiTCR v1.1. The analysis included only V-J combinations with a frequency above 0.0001, which together covered approximately 99% of the repertoires. A TCS score was defined as the ratio between F50 (clonal expansion) and ExV (chaos), using BLOSUM62-based TCRdist between CDR3 peptides within each V-J. Welch's t-statistics and random forest reduced approximately 520 V-J features to 10 to 15, which were used in a naive Bayes classifier (R e1071). The raw public data were reprocessed by TCRdb itself: fastp quality trimming at Q25, MiXCR clonotype calling, in-frame beta chains only. Merged by CDR3 protein, the rows form single entries marked with the most common genes and DNA. The V and J calls were not made by the authors but by TCRdb's processing. For this sample there are some 510,000 distinct CDR3 sequences; roughly 46% appear just once. Jointly, the top ten make up 8.2% of the sample.

This record belongs to a study of T cells in Graves' hyperthyroidism and ophthalmopathy (dated by TCRdb to the late 2010s). A note on the overall study: To identify TCR V-J signatures that set the groups apart, the researchers used a discovery cohort of about a hundred patients, made up of 40 to 45 with Graves' ophthalmopathy and 55 to 65 with stable Graves' hyperthyroidism. In several Graves' hyperthyroidism patients, the study also compared T-cell repertoires from thyroid tissue with T-cell repertoires from blood. The roughly 94 discovery patients were randomly split 7:3 into training and test sets. After sampling, hyperthyroidism patients received methimazole starting at 30 mg daily, and ophthalmopathy patients received high-dose intravenous methylprednisolone. Prospective prediction of ophthalmopathy was tested in an independent validation cohort of fewer than 20 hyperthyroidism patients and some 17 patients who later progressed to ophthalmopathy. According to the paper, TCR Vbeta CDR3 sequencing was carried out on more than 120 peripheral blood samples, which came from under 50 ophthalmopathy, approximately 72 hyperthyroidism and about 17 progressor patients. General study outcomes and caveats: No statistical method was used to set the sample size in advance, and investigators knew the group allocation. Most expanded thyroid clonotypes (frequency above 0.001) were also detected in blood, a finding suggesting that blood repertoires may reflect thyroid immune responses. In validation, the model predicted progression to ophthalmopathy with just under 71% sensitivity and about 72% specificity, a median of approximately 6.7 months before onset. Ophthalmopathy was separated from stable hyperthyroidism by a 13 V-J signature model, with over 85% sensitivity and 81% to 82% specificity obtained in cross-validation and 80%/75% obtained in testing.

The CDR3 measures 12 amino acids from cysteine to phenylalanine. Only the CDR3 region is kept as DNA, spanning 36 bases read in frame from base 1. CDR1 and CDR2 are read off the germline V gene as SQVTM and ANQGSEA. V lost 1 base and J lost 7 bases; the stretch between them is 10 bases long. The clonotype was recovered from a woman aged 18-29 years with Graves' hyperthyroidism. Donor details come from another sample of the same person, matched by shared clones. The V gene is TRBV29-1 and the J gene is TRBJ1-1, with the D gene not clear enough to name. The sample consisted of peripheral blood or thyroid tissue (not recorded which). The DNA sequence is given as TGCAGCGTTGAAGGAGTGGGCTATGAAGCTTTCTTT. It is translated as CSVEGVGYEAFF.